This TCR beta chain was profiled in a study of T cell repertoires in cytomegalovirus infection. This clonotype was counted only a few times. Its antigen is currently unknown. TCRdb reprocessed the reads with MiXCR, giving one entry per CDR3 protein. This table has some 900,000 distinct CDR3 sequences, about 30% appearing once. The V end lost 5 bases, the J end lost 0 bases, and 7 bases lay between the germline ends. The CDR3 consists of 13 residues. Germline assignment: CDR1 SEHNR and CDR2 FQNEAQ (reference sequence). General study points: HLA-C-restricted CMV clonotypes gave the most frequent clonotype in two of eight donors.

The sequences come from cultured CD8+ T cells from PBMCs, collected from culture after CMV antigen stimulation. The receptor was isolated from a human donor in good health (CMV status not recorded). Some clones in this sample may be carry-over from other donors' samples. The chain recombines TRBV7-9 with TRBJ1-1; D gene ambiguous. The CDR3 DNA reads as TGTGCCAGCAGCGCCCCGATGAACACTGAAGCTTTCTTT. Amino acid sequence: CASSAPMNTEAFF.